This T cell receptor (beta chain) was found in a study of T-cell reconstitution after alpha-beta-depleted transplantation in children. Study results and limitations: The high TCRbeta diversity at day 60 in some patients came from surviving recipient T cells and thymic progenitors. Newly produced T cells mostly accounted for T-cell counts and diversity one year post-transplant.

This clonotype was seen repeatedly, ten times or more. Antigen: not known. The V gene's germline CDR1 is MGHRA and CDR2 YSYEKL. V lost 4 bases to trimming and J lost 4 bases, with 13 bases between them. The CDR3 consists of 14 residues. During its preparation, the TCRbeta library received unique molecular identifiers. TCRdb used MiXCR to reprocess the PCR reads, holding one entry per CDR3 protein. This sample has 490,000 or so distinct CDR3 sequences; about 10% occur once, and the top ten carry around 2%. Sequencing was performed on PBMCs, taken before TCRalphabeta/CD19-depleted stem cell transplant. This receptor was obtained from a child aged 2 to 9 with inherited bone marrow failure, due to receive a stem cell transplant. The chain joins TRBV4-1 to TRBJ2-5; D not certain. The CDR3 DNA reads TGCGCCAGCAGCCCCTGGCACCTCCCAGAGACCCAGTACTTC. Protein: CASSPWHLPETQYF.